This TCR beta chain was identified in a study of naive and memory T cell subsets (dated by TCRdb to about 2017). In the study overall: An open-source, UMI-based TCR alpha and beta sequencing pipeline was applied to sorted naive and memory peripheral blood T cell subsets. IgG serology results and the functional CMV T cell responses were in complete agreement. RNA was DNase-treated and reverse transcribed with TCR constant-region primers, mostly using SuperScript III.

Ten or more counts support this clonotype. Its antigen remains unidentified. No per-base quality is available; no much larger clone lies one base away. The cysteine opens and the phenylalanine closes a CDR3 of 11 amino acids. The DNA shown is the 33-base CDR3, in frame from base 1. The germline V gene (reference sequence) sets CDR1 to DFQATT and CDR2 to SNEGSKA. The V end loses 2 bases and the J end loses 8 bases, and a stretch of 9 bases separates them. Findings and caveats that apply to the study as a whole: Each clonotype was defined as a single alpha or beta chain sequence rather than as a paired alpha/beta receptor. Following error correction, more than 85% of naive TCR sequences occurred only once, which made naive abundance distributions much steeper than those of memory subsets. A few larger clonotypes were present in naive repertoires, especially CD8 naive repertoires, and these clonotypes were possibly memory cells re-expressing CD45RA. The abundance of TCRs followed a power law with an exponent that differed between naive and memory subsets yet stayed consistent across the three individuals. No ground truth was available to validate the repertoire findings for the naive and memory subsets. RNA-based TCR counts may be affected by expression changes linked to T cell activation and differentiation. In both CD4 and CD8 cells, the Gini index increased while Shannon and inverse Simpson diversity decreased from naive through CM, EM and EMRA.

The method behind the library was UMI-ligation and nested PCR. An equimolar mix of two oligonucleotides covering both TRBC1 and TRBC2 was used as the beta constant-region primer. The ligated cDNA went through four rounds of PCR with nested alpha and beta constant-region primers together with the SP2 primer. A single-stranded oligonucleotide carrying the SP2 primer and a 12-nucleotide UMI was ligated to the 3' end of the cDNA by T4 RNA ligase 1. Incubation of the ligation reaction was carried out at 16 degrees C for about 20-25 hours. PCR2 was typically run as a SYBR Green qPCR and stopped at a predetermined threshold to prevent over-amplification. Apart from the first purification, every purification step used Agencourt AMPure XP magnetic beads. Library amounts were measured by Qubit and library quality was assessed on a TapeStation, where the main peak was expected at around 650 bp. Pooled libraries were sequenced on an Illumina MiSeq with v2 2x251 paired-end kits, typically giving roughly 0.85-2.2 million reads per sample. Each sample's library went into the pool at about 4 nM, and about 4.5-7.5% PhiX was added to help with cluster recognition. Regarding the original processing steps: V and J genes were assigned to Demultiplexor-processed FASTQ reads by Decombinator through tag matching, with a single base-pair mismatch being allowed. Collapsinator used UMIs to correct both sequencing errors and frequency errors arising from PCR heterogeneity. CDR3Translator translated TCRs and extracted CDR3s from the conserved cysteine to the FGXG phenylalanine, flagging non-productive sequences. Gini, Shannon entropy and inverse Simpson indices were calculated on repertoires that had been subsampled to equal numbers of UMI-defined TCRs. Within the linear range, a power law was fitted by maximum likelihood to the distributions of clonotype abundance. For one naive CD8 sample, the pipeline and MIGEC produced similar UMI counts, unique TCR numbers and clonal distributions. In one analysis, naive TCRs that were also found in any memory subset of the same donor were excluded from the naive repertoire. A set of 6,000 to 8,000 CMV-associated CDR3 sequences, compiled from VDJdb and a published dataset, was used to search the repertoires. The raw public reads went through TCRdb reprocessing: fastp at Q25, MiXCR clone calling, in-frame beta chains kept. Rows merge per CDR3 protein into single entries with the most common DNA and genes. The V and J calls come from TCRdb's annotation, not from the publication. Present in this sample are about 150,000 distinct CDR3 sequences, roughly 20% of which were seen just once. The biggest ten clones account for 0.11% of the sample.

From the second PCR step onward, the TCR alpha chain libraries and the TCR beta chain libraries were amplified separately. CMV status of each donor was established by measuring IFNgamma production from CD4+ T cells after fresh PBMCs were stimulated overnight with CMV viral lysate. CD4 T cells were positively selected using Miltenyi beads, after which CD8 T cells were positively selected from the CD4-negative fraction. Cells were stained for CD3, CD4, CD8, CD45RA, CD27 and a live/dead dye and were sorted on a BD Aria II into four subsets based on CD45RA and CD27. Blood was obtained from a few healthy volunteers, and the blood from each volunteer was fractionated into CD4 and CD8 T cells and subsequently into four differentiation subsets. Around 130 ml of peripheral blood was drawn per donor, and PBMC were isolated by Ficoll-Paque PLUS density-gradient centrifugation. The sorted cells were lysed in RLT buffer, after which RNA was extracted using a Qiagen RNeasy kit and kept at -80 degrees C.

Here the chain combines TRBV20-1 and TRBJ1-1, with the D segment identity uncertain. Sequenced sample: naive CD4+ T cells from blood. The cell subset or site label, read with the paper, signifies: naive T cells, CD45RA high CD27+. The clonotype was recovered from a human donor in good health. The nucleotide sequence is TGCAGTGCTAGACGTCCAGAGGAAGCTTTCTTT. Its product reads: CSARRPEEAFF.